Reported below is one T cell receptor beta chain. Antigen: not known. The data were taken from a study of cytomegalovirus exposure and HLA in healthy donors. Study overall: Prior work identified 120 million or so unique TCR beta sequences in 150 million to 200 million T cells. Whole-study results and caveats: The study put 150 or so TCR beta chains on its list as cytomegalovirus-associated.

Trimming cost V 0 bases and J 9 bases; bases outside gene matches: 6. From germline, CDR1 is MGHDK and CDR2 SYGVNS. The length of the CDR3 is 16 residues. 60 Vbeta and 13 Jbeta primers were used in PCR. Using immunoSEQ multiplex PCR, the repertoire was profiled, and TCRdb retains in-frame clones only, with some absent. In the table there are 90,000 to 150,000 clones, around 76% of which are singletons. The TCR was taken from a woman in her thirties or forties in good health and CMV-seropositive. The genes are TRBV25-1 and TRBJ2-1, with TRBD2 identical over 12 bases. Input material: PBMCs. Here the CDR3 reads CASSEYPLAGGPEQFF. The CDR3 coding sequence is TGTGCCAGCAGTGAATATCCCCTAGCGGGGGGGCCTGAGCAGTTCTTC.